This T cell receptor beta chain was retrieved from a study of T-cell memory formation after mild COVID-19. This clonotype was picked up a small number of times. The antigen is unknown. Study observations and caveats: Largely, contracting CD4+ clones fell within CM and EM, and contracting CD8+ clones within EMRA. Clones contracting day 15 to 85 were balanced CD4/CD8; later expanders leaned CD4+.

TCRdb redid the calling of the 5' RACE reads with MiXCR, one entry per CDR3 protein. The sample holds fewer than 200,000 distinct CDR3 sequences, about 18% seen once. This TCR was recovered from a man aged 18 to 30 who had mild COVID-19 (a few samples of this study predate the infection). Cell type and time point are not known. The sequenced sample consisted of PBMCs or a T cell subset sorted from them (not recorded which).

CDR3 protein: CASSAGQGGIQYF. The CDR3 DNA follows: TGTGCCAGCAGCGCCGGACAGGGGGGCATTCAGTACTTC. This chain joins TRBV7-9 and TRBJ2-4, with 10 bases identical to TRBD1. Germline V lookup: CDR1 SEHNR, CDR2 FQNEAQ (reference sequence). This CDR3 is 13 amino acids long. Trimming took 5 bases from V and 9 from J; bases not matched to a gene: 4.